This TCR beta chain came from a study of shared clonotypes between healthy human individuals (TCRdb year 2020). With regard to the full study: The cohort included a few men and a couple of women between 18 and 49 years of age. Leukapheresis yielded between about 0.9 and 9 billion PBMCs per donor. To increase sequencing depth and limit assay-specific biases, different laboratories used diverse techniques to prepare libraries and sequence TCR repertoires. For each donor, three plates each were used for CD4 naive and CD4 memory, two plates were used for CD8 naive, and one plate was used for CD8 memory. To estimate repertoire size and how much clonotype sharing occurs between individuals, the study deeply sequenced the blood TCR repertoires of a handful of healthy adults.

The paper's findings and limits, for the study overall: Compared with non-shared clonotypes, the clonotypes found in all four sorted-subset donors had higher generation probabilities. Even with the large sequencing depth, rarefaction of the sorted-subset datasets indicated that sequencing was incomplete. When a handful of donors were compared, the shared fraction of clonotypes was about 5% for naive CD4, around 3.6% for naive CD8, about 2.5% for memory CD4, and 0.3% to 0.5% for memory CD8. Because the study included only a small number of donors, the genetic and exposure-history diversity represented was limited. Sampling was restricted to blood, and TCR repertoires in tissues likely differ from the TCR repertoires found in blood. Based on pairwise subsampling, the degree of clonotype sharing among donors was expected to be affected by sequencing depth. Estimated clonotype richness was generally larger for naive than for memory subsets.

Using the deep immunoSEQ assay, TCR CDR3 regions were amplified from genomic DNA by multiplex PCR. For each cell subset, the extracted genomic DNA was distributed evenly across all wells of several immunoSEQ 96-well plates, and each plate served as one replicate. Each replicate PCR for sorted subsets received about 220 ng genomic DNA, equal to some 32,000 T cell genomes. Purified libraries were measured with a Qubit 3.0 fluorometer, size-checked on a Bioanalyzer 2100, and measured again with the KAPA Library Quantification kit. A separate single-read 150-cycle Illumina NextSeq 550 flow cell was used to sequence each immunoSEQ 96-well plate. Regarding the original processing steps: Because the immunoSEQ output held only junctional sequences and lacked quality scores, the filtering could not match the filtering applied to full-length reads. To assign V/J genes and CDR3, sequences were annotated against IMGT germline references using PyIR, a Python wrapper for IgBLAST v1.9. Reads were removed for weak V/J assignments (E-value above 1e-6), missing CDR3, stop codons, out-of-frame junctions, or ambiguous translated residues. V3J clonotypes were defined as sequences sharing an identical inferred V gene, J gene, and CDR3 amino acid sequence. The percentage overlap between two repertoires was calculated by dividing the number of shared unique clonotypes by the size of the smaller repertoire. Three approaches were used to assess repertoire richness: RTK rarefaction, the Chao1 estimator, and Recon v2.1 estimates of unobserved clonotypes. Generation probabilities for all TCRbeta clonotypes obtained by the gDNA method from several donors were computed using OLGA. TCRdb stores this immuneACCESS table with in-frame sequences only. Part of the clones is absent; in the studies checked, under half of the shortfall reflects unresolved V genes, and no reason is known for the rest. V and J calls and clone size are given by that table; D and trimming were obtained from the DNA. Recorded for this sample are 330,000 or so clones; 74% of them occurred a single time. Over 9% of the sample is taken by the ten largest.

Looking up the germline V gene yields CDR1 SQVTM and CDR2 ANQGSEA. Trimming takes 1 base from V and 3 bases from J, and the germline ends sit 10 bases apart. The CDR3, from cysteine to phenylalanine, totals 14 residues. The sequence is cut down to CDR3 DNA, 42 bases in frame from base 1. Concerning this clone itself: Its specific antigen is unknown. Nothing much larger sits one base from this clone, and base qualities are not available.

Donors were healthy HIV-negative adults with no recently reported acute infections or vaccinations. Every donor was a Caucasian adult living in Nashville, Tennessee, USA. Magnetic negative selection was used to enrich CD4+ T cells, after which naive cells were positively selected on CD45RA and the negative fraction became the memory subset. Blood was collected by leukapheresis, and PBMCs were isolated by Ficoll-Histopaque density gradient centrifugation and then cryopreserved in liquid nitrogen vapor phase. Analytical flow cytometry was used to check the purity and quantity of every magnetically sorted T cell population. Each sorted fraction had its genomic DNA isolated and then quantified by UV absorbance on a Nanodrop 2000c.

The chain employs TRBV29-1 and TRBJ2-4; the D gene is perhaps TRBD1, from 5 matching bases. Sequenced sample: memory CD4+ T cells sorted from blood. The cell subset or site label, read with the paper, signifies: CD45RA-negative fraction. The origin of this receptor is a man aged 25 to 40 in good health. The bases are TGCAGCGTTGAAGTTCTCCAGGGCAAAAACATTCAGTACTTC. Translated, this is CSVEVLQGKNIQYF.